These 10 T cell receptor beta chains originate from one sample sequenced in a study of blood T cell repertoires in COVID-19. TCRdb keeps only in-frame clones here, not all; method: immunoSEQ multiplex PCR. This table holds 150,000 to 200,000 clones, 88% found once. Sequenced material: peripheral blood. The receptors stem from a human donor in a cohort sampled during active COVID-19.

The V call is TRBV4-2, the J call TRBJ1-5; 8 bases are shared with TRBD1. This CDR3 is 17 amino acids long. Germline V gene sequence: CDR1 LGHNA, CDR2 YNFKEQ. With 0 bases clipped from V and 7 bases from J, the junction kept 11 bases outside the gene matches. The CDR3 is CASSQELWTGIRQPQHF. The CDR3 DNA reads as TGTGCCAGCAGCCAAGAACTATGGACAGGGATCCGCCAGCCCCAGCATTTT.

V and J are TRBV4-3 and TRBJ2-7; D gene unclear. The CDR3 has 15 residues. The germline V gene has CDR1 LGHNA and CDR2 YSLEER. The V and J ends lost 1 base and 3 bases respectively, with 13 bases between them. The CDR3 is CASSQGRAGRYEQYF. As DNA, the CDR3 is TGCGCCAGCAGCCAAGGCCGAGCAGGTCGCTACGAGCAGTACTTC.

V is TRBV12-3 or TRBV12-4 and J is TRBJ2-1, with unresolved D. The V gene lost 6 bases and the J gene lost 1 base, with 7 bases spanning the gap. This CDR3 spans 13 amino acids. The CDR3 is CASRTLSYNEQFF. The CDR3 bases are TGTGCCAGCAGGACTCTGTCCTACAATGAGCAGTTCTTC.

This clone has just a few counts. The chain has TRBV28 and TRBJ1-1; D is undetermined. V was pared by 3 bases and J by 8 bases, with 16 bases between. Per germline, CDR1 MDHEN and CDR2 SYDVKM. This CDR3 comprises 14 residues. CDR3 nucleotides: TGTGCCAGCAGTTTGACAACCGGGAATAGGGAAGCTTTCTTT. This sequence encodes CASSLTTGNREAFF.

The chain links TRBV11-2 to TRBJ1-6; 10 bases line up with TRBD1. CDR3 size: 15 residues. V shed 8 bases, J shed 7 bases, and the junction held 8 bases outside the gene matches. Germline V lookup: CDR1 SGHAT, CDR2 FQNNGV. CDR3 nucleotides: TGTGCCAGCGGAAGAGGGGGACAGGGGAATTCACCCCTCCACTTT. This codes for CASGRGGQGNSPLHF.

The genes are TRBV19 and TRBJ1-5; TRBD1 agrees at 10 bases. Germline lookup yields CDR1 LNHDA and CDR2 SQIVND (reference sequence). The CDR3 is 13 residues long. V lost 7 bases and J lost 5; bases outside the gene matches: 2. The CDR3 protein is CASKGTGDQPQHF. Here the CDR3 DNA reads TGTGCCAGTAAGGGGACAGGGGATCAGCCCCAGCATTTT.

This clone was seen just once. CDR3 nucleotides: TGTGCCAGCAGCTTGGGGGGCGCTAGTATCGACAATGAGCAGTTCTTC. It yields the protein CASSLGGASIDNEQFF. This sequence joins TRBV5-4 and TRBJ2-1; D is possibly TRBD1 (5 bases). Germline CDR1 reads SGHNT; CDR2 reads YYREEE (reference sequence). V lost 0 bases and J 5 bases, leaving 15 bases between the germline ends. The CDR3 is made up of 16 amino acids. Based on the CDR3 plus reference TRBV5-4 and TRBJ2-1, the full variable domain is ETGVTQSPTHLIKTRGQQVTLRCSSQSGHNTVSWYQQALGQGPQFIFQYYREEENGRGNFPPRFSGLQFPNYSSELNVNALELDDSALYLCASSLGGASIDNEQFFGPGTRLTVL.

The chain carries TRBV6-1 and TRBJ1-5; maybe TRBD1 (6 bases). CDR3 length: 17 amino acids. Germline loops: CDR1 MNHNS, CDR2 SASEGT. Trimming removed 6 bases at V and 5 bases at J, with 23 bases between. The CDR3 nucleotides read TGTGCCAGCAGGGAACACGACAGGATCGGACTTGATCAGCCCCAGCATTTT. Translating gives CASREHDRIGLDQPQHF.

This clone was observed a handful of times. The CDR3 loop is CASSSPEAYEQYF. As DNA, the CDR3 is TGTGCCAGCAGCTCGCCTGAGGCCTACGAGCAGTACTTC. The chain couples TRBV5-4 to TRBJ2-7, with D unresolved. The V end lost 3 bases, the J end lost 2 bases, and 9 bases lay between the germline ends. The germline gives CDR1 SGHNT, CDR2 YYREEE (reference sequence). CDR3 length equals 13 residues.

The chain couples TRBV6-4 to TRBJ2-7, with TRBD1 as a possible D gene (6 bases). This CDR3 is 16 amino acids long. Germline V CDR1 and CDR2: MRHNA, SNTAGT. Trimming left V 0 bases short and J 3 bases short, with 15 bases between. CDR3 in DNA: TGTGCCAGCAGTGACTCTCTTCCCGGACAGCTCTACGAGCAGTACTTC. Amino acids: CASSDSLPGQLYEQYF.